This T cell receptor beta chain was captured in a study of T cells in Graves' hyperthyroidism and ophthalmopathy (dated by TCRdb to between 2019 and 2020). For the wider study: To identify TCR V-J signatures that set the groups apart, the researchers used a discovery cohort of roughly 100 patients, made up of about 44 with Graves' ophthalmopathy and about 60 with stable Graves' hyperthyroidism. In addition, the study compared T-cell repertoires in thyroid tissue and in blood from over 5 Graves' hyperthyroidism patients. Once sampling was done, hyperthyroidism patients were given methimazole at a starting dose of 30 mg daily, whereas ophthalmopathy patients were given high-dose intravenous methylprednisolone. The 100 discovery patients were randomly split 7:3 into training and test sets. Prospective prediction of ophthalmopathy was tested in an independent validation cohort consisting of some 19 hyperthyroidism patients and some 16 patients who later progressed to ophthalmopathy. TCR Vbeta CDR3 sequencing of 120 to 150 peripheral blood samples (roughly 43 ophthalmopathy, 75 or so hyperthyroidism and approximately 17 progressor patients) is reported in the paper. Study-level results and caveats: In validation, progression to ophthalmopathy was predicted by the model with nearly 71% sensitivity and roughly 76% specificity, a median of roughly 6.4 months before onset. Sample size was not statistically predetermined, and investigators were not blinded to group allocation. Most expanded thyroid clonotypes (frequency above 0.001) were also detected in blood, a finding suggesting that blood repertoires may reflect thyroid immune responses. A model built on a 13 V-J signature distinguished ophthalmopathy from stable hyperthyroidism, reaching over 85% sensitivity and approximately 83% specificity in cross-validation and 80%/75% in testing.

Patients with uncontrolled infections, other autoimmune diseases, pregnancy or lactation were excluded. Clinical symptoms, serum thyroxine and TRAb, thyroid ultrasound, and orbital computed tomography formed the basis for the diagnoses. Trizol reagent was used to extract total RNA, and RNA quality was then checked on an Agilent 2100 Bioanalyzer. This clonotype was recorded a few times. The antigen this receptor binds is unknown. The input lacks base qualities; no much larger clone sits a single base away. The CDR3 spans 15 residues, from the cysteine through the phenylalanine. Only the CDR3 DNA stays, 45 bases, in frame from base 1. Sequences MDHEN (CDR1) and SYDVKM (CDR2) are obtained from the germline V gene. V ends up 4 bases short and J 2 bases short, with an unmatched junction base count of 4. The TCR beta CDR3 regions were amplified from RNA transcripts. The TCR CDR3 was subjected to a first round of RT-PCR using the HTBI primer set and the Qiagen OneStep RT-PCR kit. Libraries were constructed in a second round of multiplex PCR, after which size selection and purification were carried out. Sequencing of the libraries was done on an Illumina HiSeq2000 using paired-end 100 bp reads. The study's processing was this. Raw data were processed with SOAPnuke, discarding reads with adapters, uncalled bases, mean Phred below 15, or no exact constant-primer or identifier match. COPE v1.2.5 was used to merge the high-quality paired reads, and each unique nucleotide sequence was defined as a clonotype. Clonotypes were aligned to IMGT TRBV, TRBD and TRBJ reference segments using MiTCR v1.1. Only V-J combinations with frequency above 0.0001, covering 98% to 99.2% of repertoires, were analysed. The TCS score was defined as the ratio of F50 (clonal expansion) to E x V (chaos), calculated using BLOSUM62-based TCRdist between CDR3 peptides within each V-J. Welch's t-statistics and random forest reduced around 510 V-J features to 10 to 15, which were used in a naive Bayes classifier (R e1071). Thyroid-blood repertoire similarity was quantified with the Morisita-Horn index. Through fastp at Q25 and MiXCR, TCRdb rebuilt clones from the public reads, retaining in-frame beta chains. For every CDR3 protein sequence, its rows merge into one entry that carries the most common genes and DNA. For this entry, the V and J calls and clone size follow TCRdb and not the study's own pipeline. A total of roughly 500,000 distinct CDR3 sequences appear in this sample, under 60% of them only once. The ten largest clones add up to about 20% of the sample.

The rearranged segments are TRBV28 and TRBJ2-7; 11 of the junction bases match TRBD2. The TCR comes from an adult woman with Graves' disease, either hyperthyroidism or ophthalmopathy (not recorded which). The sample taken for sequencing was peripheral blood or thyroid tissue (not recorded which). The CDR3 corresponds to CASSYSGRVAYEQYF. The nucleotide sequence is TGTGCCAGCAGTTATAGCGGGAGGGTGGCCTACGAGCAGTACTTC.